A single sample gave rise to the 2 T cell receptor beta chains below, sequenced in a study of cytomegalovirus exposure and HLA in healthy donors. The PCR used 60 Vbeta and 13 Jbeta primers. Libraries were prepared by immunoSEQ multiplex PCR; TCRdb keeps only in-frame clonotypes and omits some of them. The data show around 100,000 clones, around 61% seen once. The source material was PBMCs. All receptors come from a woman in her 50s in good health and CMV-seronegative.

This chain joins TRBV11-2 and TRBJ2-1; D uncertain. Per the germline V gene, CDR1 is SGHAT and CDR2 is FQNNGV. V was trimmed by 4 bases and J by 0 bases, leaving 4 bases between them. The CDR3 consists of 13 residues. CDR3 in amino acids: CASSWSSYNEQFF. CDR3 nucleotides: TGTGCCAGCAGCTGGAGCTCCTACAATGAGCAGTTCTTC.

The V call is TRBV11-3, the J call TRBJ2-5; 7 nucleotides match TRBD1. Germline V gene sequence: CDR1 SGHNT, CDR2 YENEEA. V lost 4 bases, J lost 3 bases, and 2 bases stayed unmatched. The CDR3 is 13 residues long. The CDR3 sequence: CASSSGTEETQYF. The CDR3 DNA sequence: TGTGCCAGCAGCTCAGGGACAGAAGAGACCCAGTACTTC.